Listed below are T cell receptor beta chains from one sample, sequenced in a study of identical twins. TCRdb reprocessed the 5' RACE reads with MiXCR, giving one entry per CDR3 protein. This table holds 400,000 to 550,000 distinct CDR3 sequences, 24% found once. This same sample was also part of a study on T cells expressing NK-cell markers.

The sample comprised CD4+ T cells sorted from blood. The receptor source for this set is a woman younger than 30 in good health. CDR3s include the opening cysteine and the closing phenylalanine or tryptophan. D genes are given only for firm matches. Not every row has a clone size; where given, it reads once, few, many or a size class.

V,D,J,size,DNA,CDR3
TRBV12-3/TRBV12-4,TRBD2,TRBJ2-5,many,TGTGCCAGCAGCAAACTAGCGCTAGAGACCCAGTACTTC,CASSKLALETQYF
TRBV10-3,TRBD2,TRBJ2-3,-,TGTGCCATCACCGGGGGGGGTTCTAGCACAGATACGCAGTATTTT,CAITGGGSSTDTQYF
TRBV29-1,-,TRBJ2-1,few,TGCAGCGTGGCCGGGACTTCCTCCTACAATGAGCAGTTCTTC,CSVAGTSSYNEQFF
TRBV2,-,TRBJ1-5,few,TGTGCCAGCAGTGGGCAGGGACTTAGCAATCAGCCCCAGCATTTT,CASSGQGLSNQPQHF
TRBV5-1,-,TRBJ2-3,few,TGCGCCAGCAGCCACGGAGACAGCAGCACAGATACGCAGTATTTT,CASSHGDSSTDTQYF
TRBV20-1,TRBD2,TRBJ2-3,few,TGCAGTGCTAGAGATCCAAGTAGCGGGGGTAGCACAGATACGCAGTATTTT,CSARDPSSGGSTDTQYF
TRBV27,-,TRBJ2-5,few,TGTGCCAGCGGGCTTATTAAAGAGACCCAGTACTTC,CASGLIKETQYF
TRBV7-2,TRBD2,TRBJ2-7,many,TGTGCCAGCAGCTCTACTAGCGGAAATCCCTACGAGCAGTACTTC,CASSSTSGNPYEQYF
TRBV7-9,TRBD1,TRBJ2-3,-,TGTGCCAGCAGCTTGCGGACAGGCTACACAGATACGCAGTATTTT,CASSLRTGYTDTQYF
TRBV4-3,-,TRBJ1-1,-,TGCGCCAGCAGCCAAGTCGGGGTGAACACTGAAGCTTTCTTT,CASSQVGVNTEAFF
TRBV7-9,-,TRBJ2-1,few,TGTGCCAGCAGCCCTGACAGTCTACACAATGAGCAGTTCTTC,CASSPDSLHNEQFF
TRBV10-3,TRBD2,TRBJ2-1,few,TGTGCCATCCAAATGGGGTTAAGCGGGGCTTGGCATGAGCAGTTCTTC,CAIQMGLSGAWHEQFF
TRBV12-3/TRBV12-4,-,TRBJ1-1,many,TGTGCCAGCAGTTTGGGACCGCAAGGGGCTTTCTTT,CASSLGPQGAFF
TRBV19,TRBD1,TRBJ2-6,-,TGTGCCAGTAGACCAGGGGGCTCTGGGGCCAACGTCCTGACTTTC,CASRPGGSGANVLTF
TRBV6-6,-,TRBJ1-1,-,TGTGCCAGCAGTTACGGGGTACGCACTGAAGCTTTCTTT,CASSYGVRTEAFF
TRBV20-1,-,TRBJ2-2,-,TGCAGTGCTCCCCCCCTAGATCGGGTCACCGGGGAGCTGTTTTTT,CSAPPLDRVTGELFF
TRBV11-3,-,TRBJ2-1,few,TGTGCCAGCAGCTGGGGGATCAATGAGCAGTTCTTC,CASSWGINEQFF
TRBV5-1,TRBD1,TRBJ2-7,-,TGCGCCAGCAGCACGCACCAATTGACAGGGAACGAGCAGTACTTC,CASSTHQLTGNEQYF
TRBV5-1,-,TRBJ2-7,-,TGCGCCAGCAGCATAAACCCCACCGGCTCCTACGAGCAGTACTTC,CASSINPTGSYEQYF
TRBV2,-,TRBJ2-3,-,TGTGCGTTGACTAGGGTTGATACGCAGTATTTT,CALTRVDTQYF
TRBV10-2,-,TRBJ2-1,-,TGCGCCAGCAGTGAGCGGGGGTCCTACAATGAGCAGTTCTTC,CASSERGSYNEQFF
TRBV19,TRBD1,TRBJ2-1,few,TGTGCCAGTATACCCCCTGGGACAGGGAAAGAAAATGAGCAGTTCTTC,CASIPPGTGKENEQFF
TRBV4-3,-,TRBJ2-3,-,TGCGCCAGCAGCCAAGTGATTCACGGGGTGGCGTTAGATACGCAGTATTTT,CASSQVIHGVALDTQYF
TRBV7-2,TRBD2,TRBJ2-7,-,TGTGCCAGCAGCTTAGCTAGTGCGGGAGGGGCCATCGAGCAGTACTTC,CASSLASAGGAIEQYF
TRBV3-1,TRBD2,TRBJ2-3,few,TGTGCCAGCAGCGTCCTAGCGGGAGTGGATACGCAGTATTTT,CASSVLAGVDTQYF
TRBV5-1,TRBD1,TRBJ2-5,-,TGCGCCAGCAGCTCGGGACAGGGGAGGCAAGAGACCCAGTACTTC,CASSSGQGRQETQYF
TRBV6-6,-,TRBJ1-3,few,TGTGCCACTATGGGACATGGAGGAAACACCATATATTTT,CATMGHGGNTIYF
TRBV5-6,TRBD1,TRBJ2-3,few,TGTGCCAGCAGCTTGAGGACAGGGGGCGACTATTTT,CASSLRTGGDYF
TRBV6-1,-,TRBJ1-2,-,TGTGCCAGCAGCTTTAGCGGGTGGGACTATGGCTACACCTTC,CASSFSGWDYGYTF
TRBV29-1,-,TRBJ2-1,-,TGCAGCGTTGAAAAGTACAATGAGCAGTTCTTC,CSVEKYNEQFF